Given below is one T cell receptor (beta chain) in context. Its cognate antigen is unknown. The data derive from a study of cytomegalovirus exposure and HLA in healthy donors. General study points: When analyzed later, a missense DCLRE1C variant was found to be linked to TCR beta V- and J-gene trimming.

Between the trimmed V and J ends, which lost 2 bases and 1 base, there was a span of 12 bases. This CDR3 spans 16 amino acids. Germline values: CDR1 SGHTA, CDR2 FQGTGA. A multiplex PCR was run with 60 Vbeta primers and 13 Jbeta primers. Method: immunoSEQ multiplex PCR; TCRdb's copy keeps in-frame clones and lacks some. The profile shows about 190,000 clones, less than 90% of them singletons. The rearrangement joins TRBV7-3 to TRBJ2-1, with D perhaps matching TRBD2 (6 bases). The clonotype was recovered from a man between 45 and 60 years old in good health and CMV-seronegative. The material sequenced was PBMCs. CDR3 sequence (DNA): TGTGCCAGCAGCTTAGGCGGGGCCATTTCCTACAATGAGCAGTTCTTC. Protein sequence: CASSLGGAISYNEQFF.